This T cell receptor (beta chain) was sequenced in a study of cytomegalovirus exposure and HLA in healthy donors. Points from the study as a whole: Associated with cytomegalovirus, according to the listing, were 170 or so TCR beta chains. The authors considered a cluster of highly shared sequence variants likely to be a sequencing artifact. Productive rates of about 87% or about 30% were seen for most TCR beta V segments in an earlier analysis.

PCR primers comprised 60 Vbeta and 13 Jbeta primers. Data came from immunoSEQ multiplex PCR; TCRdb stores just in-frame clones and leaves some out. The data contain more than 130,000 clones, approximately 80% of them singletons. With regard to this clone: Its cognate antigen is unknown.

The V end was cut by 4 bases, the J end by 2 bases, with 12 bases between. There are 15 residues in the CDR3. Germline values: CDR1 SGHRS, CDR2 YFSETQ. The sequence derives from a male donor in good health and CMV-seronegative. The chain uses TRBV5-1 and TRBJ1-4; D ambiguous. Sequenced sample: PBMCs. CDR3 amino acids: CASSTHTGTNEKLFF. CDR3 nucleotides: TGCGCCAGCAGCACCCACACCGGGACTAATGAAAAACTGTTTTTT.